The 9 T cell receptor beta chains given below trace back to one sample, sequenced in a study of OX40 agonist ivuxolimab in advanced cancers. The table came from immunoSEQ multiplex PCR; TCRdb's copy has only in-frame clones and leaves some out. The sample holds tens of thousands of clones, about 85% seen once. This specimen consisted of CD4+ or CD8+ T cells sorted from blood, obtained in a trial of the OX40 agonist ivuxolimab. The source is an adult with an advanced solid tumor such as melanoma, head and neck, liver or kidney cancer.

As DNA, the CDR3 is TGTGCCAGCAGCTCCGGACCCGAATCTGAAGCTTTCTTT. It codes for CASSSGPESEAFF. J is TRBJ1-1 and V is TRBV11-2; D gene uncertain. Germline lookup yields CDR1 SGHAT and CDR2 FQNNGV. The V end lost 4 bases, the J end lost 6 bases, and 12 bases lay between the germline ends. The CDR3 spans 13 residues.

In DNA form, the CDR3 reads TGCGCCAGCAGCTTCCAGGGGGCTTCGGGAAACACCATATATTTT. Its protein product is CASSFQGASGNTIYF. The chain uses TRBV5-1 and TRBJ1-3; 8 bases are shared with TRBD1. The V and J ends lost 2 bases and 4 bases, in that order; junction bases with no gene match: 5. Germline V gene data show CDR1 as SGHRS and CDR2 as YFSETQ. The length of the CDR3 is 15 residues.

This clone was detected once. The CDR3 is CASSLEGVRDEKLFF. In DNA, the CDR3 is TGCGCCAGCAGCTTGGAAGGGGTGAGGGATGAAAAACTGTTTTTT. The chain has TRBV5-1 and TRBJ1-4; weak D call: TRBD1 (5 bases). The V end lost 0 bases, the J end lost 6 bases, and 12 bases lay between the germline ends. Germline V CDR1 and CDR2: SGHRS, YFSETQ. This CDR3 has 15 amino acids. Full variable domain (remainder filled in from reference TRBV5-1 and TRBJ1-4): KAGVTQTPRYLIKTRGQQVTLSCSPISGHRSVSWYQQTPGQGLQFLFEYFSETQRNKGNFPGRFSGRQFSNSRSEMNVSTLELGDSALYLCASSLEGVRDEKLFFGSGTQLSVL.

The chain has TRBV4-2 and TRBJ2-7; D unclear. The CDR3 consists of 15 residues. Germline V CDR1 and CDR2: LGHNA, YNFKEQ. Trimming pared 5 bases from V and 0 bases from J, leaving 14 bases between. The CDR3 sequence: CASSIPEMGSYEQYF. The CDR3 region has the DNA TGTGCCAGCAGCATTCCAGAGATGGGCTCCTACGAGCAGTACTTC.

The chain recombines TRBV6-1 with TRBJ2-3; no reliable D call. The CDR3 sequence is 14 residues long. CDR1 is MNHNS, CDR2 SASEGT, per germline. V lost 2 bases and J lost 0, with 6 bases in between. In DNA form, the CDR3 reads TGTGCCAGCAGTGAACAGCCTAGCACAGATACGCAGTATTTT. Its translation is CASSEQPSTDTQYF.

The gene calls are TRBV7-8 and TRBJ1-3; a weak D match, TRBD1 (6 bases). Germline values: CDR1 SGHVS, CDR2 FQNEAQ. This CDR3 contains 18 residues. The V gene lost 0 bases and the J gene lost 4 bases, with 19 bases spanning the gap. The chain's CDR3 is CASSLARYSGASGNTIYF. The CDR3 bases are TGTGCCAGCAGCTTAGCGCGATATTCGGGGGCATCGGGAAACACCATATATTTT.

The V and J genes are TRBV7-8 and TRBJ2-5, with D possibly being TRBD2 (6 bases). The CDR3 totals 15 residues. V lost 8 bases, J lost 6 bases, and 22 bases lay in between. Germline V lookup: CDR1 SGHVS, CDR2 FQNEAQ. The CDR3 coding sequence is TGTGCCAGCGGTGAACTCGGGGGTTCGACTCAGACCCAGTACTTC. It yields the protein CASGELGGSTQTQYF.

The chain couples TRBV19 to TRBJ2-7, with 8 bases aligning to TRBD2. The germline gives CDR1 LNHDA, CDR2 SQIVND (reference sequence). CDR3 length equals 14 residues. Trimming took 9 bases from V and 1 from J; bases not matched to a gene: 8. The CDR3 DNA is TGTGCCAGCCGTCCGGCGGGAGGATCCTACGAGCAGTACTTC. Residues: CASRPAGGSYEQYF.

This rearrangement joins TRBV7-9 to TRBJ2-3, with D perhaps matching TRBD2 (6 bases). The V and J ends lost 5 bases and 0 bases respectively, with 15 bases between them. CDR1 is SEHNR, CDR2 FQNEAQ, per germline (reference sequence). This CDR3 spans 16 amino acids. CDR3 residues: CASSGLAYSSTDTQYF. In DNA, the CDR3 is TGTGCCAGCAGCGGCCTAGCGTACTCGAGCACAGATACGCAGTATTTT.